Listed here are 4 T cell receptor beta chains from one sample, sequenced in a study of blood T cell dynamics during melanoma immunotherapy. Time point specified: pre-treatment baseline. Clones were read by immunoSEQ multiplex PCR, and TCRdb kept only the in-frame ones, dropping some. The sample carries 6,000 to 8,000 clones, 80% recorded once. Sequenced material: blood, taken from a patient treated with checkpoint blockade. The receptors stem from a human donor with melanoma.

The chain recombines TRBV7-3 with TRBJ2-5; no definite D call. This CDR3 is 13 amino acids long. Germline-derived CDR1 and CDR2 are SGHTA and FQGTGA. The V end lost 5 bases, the J end lost 5 bases, and 12 bases lay between the germline ends. This CDR3 is CASSPDTRETQYF. CDR3 DNA: TGTGCCAGCAGCCCAGACACGAGGGAGACCCAGTACTTC.

In this sample, this clone turned up once. The V gene is TRBV19, the J gene TRBJ1-6; possibly TRBD1 for D (6 bases). Per germline, CDR1 LNHDA and CDR2 SQIVND (reference sequence). V was trimmed by 4 bases and J by 5 bases, leaving 9 bases between them. The CDR3 length is 14 residues. DNA for the CDR3: TGTGCCAGTAGTACCGGACAGAATAATTCACCCCTCCACTTT. This codes for CASSTGQNNSPLHF.

The rearrangement uses TRBV7-2 and TRBJ2-1; D unclear. Germline V CDR1 and CDR2: SGHTA, FQGNSA. CDR3 size: 11 residues. Trimming left V 3 bases short and J 7 bases short, with 4 bases between. Written as DNA, the CDR3 is TGTGCCAGCAGCTTCTGGAATGAGCAGTTCTTC. This gives the protein CASSFWNEQFF.

The chain combines TRBV11-3 with TRBJ2-5; 11 bases match TRBD2. This CDR3 region has 18 residues. The germline gives CDR1 SGHNT, CDR2 YENEEA. The V segment lost 4 bases and the J segment 8 bases; nucleotides outside the gene matches: 18. CDR3 coding DNA: TGTGCCAGCAGCTCCGGGACTAGCGGCCTTGGGTTGCCTCATACCCAGTACTTC. Protein sequence: CASSSGTSGLGLPHTQYF.